This T cell receptor beta chain was profiled in a study of lymphopenia after photon versus proton radiotherapy. Findings and caveats of the study: After the lymphocyte nadir, photon-treated repertoires showed oligoclonal expansion, especially of CD8+ Temra cells. Under photons, naive T cells and diversity fell while effector/memory populations rose. Better survival with proton therapy was suggested as possible, not demonstrated. A bigger post-nadir fall in TCR diversity correlated inversely with survival time in deceased patients.

As concerns this clone: Its antigen is not known.

Profiled with immunoSEQ multiplex PCR; TCRdb holds only in-frame clones, not every one. Of 25,000 to 30,000 clones in the sample, approximately 85% were seen once. There are 13 residues in the CDR3. V was pared by 5 bases and J by 3 bases, with 7 bases between. Germline V lookup: CDR1 SGHAT, CDR2 FQNNGV. The sequence came from a man between 45 and 60 years old with gastric cancer. Sequenced here: peripheral blood, sampled from a patient treated with photon-based radiotherapy. V usage is TRBV11-2 and J usage is TRBJ2-2, with no clear D. DNA for the CDR3: TGTGCCAGCAGCGCCCACTACACCGGGGAGCTGTTTTTT. Amino acid sequence: CASSAHYTGELFF.